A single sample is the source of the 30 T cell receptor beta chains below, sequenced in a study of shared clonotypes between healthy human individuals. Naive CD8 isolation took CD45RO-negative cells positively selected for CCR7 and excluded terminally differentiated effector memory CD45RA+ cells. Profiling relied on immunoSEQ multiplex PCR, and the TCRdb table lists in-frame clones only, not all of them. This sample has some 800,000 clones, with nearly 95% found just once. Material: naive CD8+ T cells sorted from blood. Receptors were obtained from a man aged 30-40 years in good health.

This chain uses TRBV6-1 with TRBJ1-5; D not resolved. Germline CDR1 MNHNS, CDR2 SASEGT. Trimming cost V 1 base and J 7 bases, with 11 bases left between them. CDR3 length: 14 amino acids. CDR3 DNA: TGTGCCAGCAGTGAAGAAGTTCGAGGACAGCCCCAGCATTTT. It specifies CASSEEVRGQPQHF.

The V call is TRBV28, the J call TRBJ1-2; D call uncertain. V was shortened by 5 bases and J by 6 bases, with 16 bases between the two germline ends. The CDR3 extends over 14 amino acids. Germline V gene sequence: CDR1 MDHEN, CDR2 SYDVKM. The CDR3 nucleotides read TGTGCCAGCAGTACTTACACCCAGTACGATGGCTACACCTTC. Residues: CASSTYTQYDGYTF.

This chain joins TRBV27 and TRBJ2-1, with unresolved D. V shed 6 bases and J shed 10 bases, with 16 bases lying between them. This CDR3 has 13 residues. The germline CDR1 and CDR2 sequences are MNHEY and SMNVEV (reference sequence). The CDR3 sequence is CASSLSERGEQFF. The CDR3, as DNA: TGTGCCAGCAGCTTGAGCGAGAGAGGCGAGCAGTTCTTC.

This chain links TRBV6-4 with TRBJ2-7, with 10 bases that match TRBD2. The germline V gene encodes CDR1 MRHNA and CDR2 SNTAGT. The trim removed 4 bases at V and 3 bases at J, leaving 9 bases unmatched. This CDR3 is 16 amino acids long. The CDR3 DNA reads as TGTGCCAGCAGTGCAGTAGCGGGAGGTACTATCTACGAGCAGTACTTC. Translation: CASSAVAGGTIYEQYF.

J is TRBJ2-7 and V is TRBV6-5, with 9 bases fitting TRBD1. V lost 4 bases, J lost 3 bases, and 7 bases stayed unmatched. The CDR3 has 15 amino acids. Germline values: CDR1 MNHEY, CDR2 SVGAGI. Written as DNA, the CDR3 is TGTGCCAGCAGTTCCGGGACAGGGTATGACTACGAGCAGTACTTC. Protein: CASSSGTGYDYEQYF.

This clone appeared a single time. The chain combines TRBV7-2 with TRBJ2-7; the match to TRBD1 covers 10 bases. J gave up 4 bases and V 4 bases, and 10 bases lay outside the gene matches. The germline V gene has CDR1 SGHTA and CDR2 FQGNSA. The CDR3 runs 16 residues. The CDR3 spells CASSSLEDRGWYEQYF. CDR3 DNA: TGTGCCAGCAGCTCCTTAGAGGACAGGGGGTGGTACGAGCAGTACTTC.

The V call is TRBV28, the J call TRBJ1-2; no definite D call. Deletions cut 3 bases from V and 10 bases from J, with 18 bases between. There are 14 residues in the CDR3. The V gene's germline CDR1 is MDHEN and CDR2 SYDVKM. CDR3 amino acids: CASSFTVPRPPYTF. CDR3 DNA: TGTGCCAGCAGTTTTACGGTCCCCAGGCCTCCCTACACCTTC.

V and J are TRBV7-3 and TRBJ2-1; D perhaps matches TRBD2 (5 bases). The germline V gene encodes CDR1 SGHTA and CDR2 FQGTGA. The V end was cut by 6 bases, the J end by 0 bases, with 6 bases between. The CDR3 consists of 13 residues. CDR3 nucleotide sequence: TGTGCCAGCAGTCGGGACTCCTACAATGAGCAGTTCTTC. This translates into CASSRDSYNEQFF.

The CDR3 nucleotides read TGTGCCAGCAGTCCCGCAAATCAGCCCCAGCATTTT. Translated, it gives CASSPANQPQHF. The chain employs TRBV2 and TRBJ1-5, with D unresolved. Germline V gene lookup returns CDR1 SNHLY and CDR2 FYNNEI. The CDR3 totals 12 residues. Trimming pared 5 bases from V and 4 bases from J, leaving 6 bases between.

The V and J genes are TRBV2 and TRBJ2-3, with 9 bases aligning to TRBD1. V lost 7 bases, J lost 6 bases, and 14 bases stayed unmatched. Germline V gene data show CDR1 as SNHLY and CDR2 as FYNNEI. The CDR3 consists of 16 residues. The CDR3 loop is CASTSTGTGNSDTQYF. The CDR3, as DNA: TGTGCCAGCACGTCAACCGGGACAGGGAATAGTGATACGCAGTATTTT.

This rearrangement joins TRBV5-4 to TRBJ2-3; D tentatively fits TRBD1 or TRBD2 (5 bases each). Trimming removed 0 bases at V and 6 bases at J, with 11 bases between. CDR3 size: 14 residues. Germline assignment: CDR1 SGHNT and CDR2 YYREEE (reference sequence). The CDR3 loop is CASSLEGPRDTQYF. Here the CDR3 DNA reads TGTGCCAGCAGCTTGGAGGGACCTCGGGATACGCAGTATTTT.

The CDR3 DNA reads as TGCAGCGTGACGGACAGGGGGCCTGAAGCTTTCTTT. Amino acid sequence: CSVTDRGPEAFF. V and J are TRBV29-1 and TRBJ1-1; 11 bases are a match to TRBD1. CDR1 SQVTM and CDR2 ANQGSEA come from the germline V gene. The CDR3 has 12 amino acids. The J segment lost 6 bases and the V segment lost 6 bases, leaving 3 bases of the junction unmatched.

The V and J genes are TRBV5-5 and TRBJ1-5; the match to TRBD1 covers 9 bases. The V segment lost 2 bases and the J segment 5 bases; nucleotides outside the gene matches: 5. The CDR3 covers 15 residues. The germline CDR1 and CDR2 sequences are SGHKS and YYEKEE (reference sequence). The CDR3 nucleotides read TGTGCCAGCAGCTTAGACAGGGGGTTTGATCAGCCCCAGCATTTT. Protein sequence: CASSLDRGFDQPQHF.

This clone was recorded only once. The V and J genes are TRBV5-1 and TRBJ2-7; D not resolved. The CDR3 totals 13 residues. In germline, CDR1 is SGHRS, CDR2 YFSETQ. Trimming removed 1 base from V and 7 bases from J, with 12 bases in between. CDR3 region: CASSLTSRLEQYF. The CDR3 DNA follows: TGCGCCAGCAGCTTGACCAGTCGGTTGGAGCAGTACTTC.

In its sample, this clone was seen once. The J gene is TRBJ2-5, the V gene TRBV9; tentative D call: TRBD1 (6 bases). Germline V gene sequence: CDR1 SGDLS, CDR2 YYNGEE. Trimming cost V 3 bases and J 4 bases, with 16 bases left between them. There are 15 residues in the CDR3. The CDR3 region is CASSAWDTSSETQYF. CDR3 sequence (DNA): TGTGCCAGCAGCGCGTGGGACACCTCGTCAGAGACCCAGTACTTC.

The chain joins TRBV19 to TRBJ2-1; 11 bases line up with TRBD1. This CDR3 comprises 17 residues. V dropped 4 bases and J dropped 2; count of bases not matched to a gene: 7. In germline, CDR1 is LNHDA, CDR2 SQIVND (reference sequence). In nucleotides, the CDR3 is TGTGCCAGTAGTAAACCGGGACAGGGGGACACCTACAATGAGCAGTTCTTC. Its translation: CASSKPGQGDTYNEQFF.

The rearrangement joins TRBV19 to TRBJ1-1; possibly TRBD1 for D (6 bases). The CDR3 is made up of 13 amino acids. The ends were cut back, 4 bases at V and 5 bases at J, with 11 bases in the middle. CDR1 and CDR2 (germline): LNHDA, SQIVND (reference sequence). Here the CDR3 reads CASSNRGPTEAFF. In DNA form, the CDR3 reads TGTGCCAGTAGTAATCGGGGGCCTACTGAAGCTTTCTTT.

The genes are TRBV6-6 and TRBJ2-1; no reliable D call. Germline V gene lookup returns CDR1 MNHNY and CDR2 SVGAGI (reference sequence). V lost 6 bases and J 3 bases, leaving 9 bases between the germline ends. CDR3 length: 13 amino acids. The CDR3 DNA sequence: TGTGCCAGCAGGGCGGAGATCTACAATGAGCAGTTCTTC. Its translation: CASRAEIYNEQFF.

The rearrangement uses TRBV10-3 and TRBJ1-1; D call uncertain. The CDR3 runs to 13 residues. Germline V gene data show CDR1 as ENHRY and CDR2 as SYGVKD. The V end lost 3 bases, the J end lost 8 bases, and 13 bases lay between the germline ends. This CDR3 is CAISEVGQLEAFF. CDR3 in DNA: TGTGCCATCAGTGAAGTCGGGCAGTTAGAAGCTTTCTTT.

The CDR3 DNA sequence: TGTGCCAGCAGCTTGGGTCCGGAGCACACACAAGGGAGCAATCAGCCCCAGCATTTT. This translates into CASSLGPEHTQGSNQPQHF. The genes are TRBV5-5 and TRBJ1-5; D uncertain. Germline CDR1 reads SGHKS; CDR2 reads YYEKEE (reference sequence). The CDR3 consists of 19 residues. V lost 0 bases to trimming and J lost 1 base, with 20 bases between them.

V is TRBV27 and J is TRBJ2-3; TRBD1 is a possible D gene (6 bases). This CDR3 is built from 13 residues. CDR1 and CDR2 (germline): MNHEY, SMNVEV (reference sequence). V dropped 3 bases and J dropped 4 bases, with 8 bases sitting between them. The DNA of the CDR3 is TGTGCCAGCAGTTTCACAGGGTCAGATACGCAGTATTTT. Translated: CASSFTGSDTQYF.

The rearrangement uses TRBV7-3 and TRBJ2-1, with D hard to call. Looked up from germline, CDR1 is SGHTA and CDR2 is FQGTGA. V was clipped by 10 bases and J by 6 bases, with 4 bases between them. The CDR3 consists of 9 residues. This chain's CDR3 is CANGNEQFF. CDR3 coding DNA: TGTGCCAATGGCAATGAGCAGTTCTTC.

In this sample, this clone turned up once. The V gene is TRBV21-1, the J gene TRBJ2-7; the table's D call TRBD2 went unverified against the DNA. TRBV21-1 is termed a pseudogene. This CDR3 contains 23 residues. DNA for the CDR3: TGTGCCAGCAGTAAAGGGACTAGCGTCGTCAGTATGCAAGTATCCCTCTTCTTGCGTGAGCAGTACTTC. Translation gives CASSKGTSVVSMQVSLFLREQYF.

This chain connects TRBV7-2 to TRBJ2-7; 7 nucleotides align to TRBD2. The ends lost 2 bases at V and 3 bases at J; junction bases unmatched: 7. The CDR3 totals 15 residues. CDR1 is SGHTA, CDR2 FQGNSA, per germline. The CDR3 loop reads CASSLSGGGDYEQYF. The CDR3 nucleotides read TGTGCCAGCAGCTTATCTGGCGGGGGAGACTACGAGCAGTACTTC. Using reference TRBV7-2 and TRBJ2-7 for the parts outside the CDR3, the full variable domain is GAGVSQSPSNKVTEKGKDVELRCDPISGHTALYWYRQSLGQGLEFLIYFQGNSAPDKSGLPSDRFSAERTGGSVSTLTIQRTQQEDSAVYLCASSLSGGGDYEQYFGPGTRLTVT.

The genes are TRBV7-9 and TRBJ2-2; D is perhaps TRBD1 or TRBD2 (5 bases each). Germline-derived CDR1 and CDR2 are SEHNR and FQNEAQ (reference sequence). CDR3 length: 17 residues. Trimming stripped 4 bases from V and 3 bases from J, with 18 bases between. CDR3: CASSSGTPIPDTGELFF. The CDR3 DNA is TGTGCCAGCAGCTCCGGGACCCCGATTCCTGACACCGGGGAGCTGTTTTTT.

The CDR3 here is CASSFSDSGNYGYTF. The DNA of the CDR3 is TGTGCCAGCAGCTTTTCGGATTCAGGCAACTATGGCTACACCTTC. The chain has TRBV7-2 and TRBJ1-2; D is undetermined. Germline CDR1 reads SGHTA; CDR2 reads FQGNSA. The ends were cut back, 3 bases at V and 2 bases at J, with 13 bases in the middle. The CDR3 runs to 15 residues.

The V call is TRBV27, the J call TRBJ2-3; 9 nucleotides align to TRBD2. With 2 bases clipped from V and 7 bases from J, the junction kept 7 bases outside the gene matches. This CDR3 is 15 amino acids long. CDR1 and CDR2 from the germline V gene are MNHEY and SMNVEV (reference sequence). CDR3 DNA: TGTGCCAGCAGTTTACTAGCGGGGTCCCTTTATACGCAGTATTTT. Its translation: CASSLLAGSLYTQYF.

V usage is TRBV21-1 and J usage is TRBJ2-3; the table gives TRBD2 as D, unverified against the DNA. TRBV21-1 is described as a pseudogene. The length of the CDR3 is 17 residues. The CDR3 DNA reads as TGTGCCAGCAGCTTCAGGGTAGCGGGAGTGTGCACAGATACGCAGTATTTT. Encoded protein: CASSFRVAGVCTDTQYF.

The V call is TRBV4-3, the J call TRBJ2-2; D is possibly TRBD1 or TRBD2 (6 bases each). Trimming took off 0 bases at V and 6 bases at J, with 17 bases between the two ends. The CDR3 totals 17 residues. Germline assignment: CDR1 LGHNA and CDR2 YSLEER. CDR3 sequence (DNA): TGCGCCAGCAGCCAAGATTGGAGCACGAGGGGGGCCGGGGAGCTGTTTTTT. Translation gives CASSQDWSTRGAGELFF.

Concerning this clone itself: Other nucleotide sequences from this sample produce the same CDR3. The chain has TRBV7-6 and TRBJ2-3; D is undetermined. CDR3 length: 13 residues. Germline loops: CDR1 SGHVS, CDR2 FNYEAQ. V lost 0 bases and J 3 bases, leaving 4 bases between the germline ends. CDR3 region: CASSLAVTDTQYF. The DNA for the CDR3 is TGTGCCAGCAGCTTAGCGGTGACAGATACGCAGTATTTT.